This T cell receptor (beta chain) originates from a study of CD8 T cells in Susac syndrome. CDR3 size: 16 residues. Germline CDR1 and CDR2: SGDLS and YYNGEE. Losses at the gene ends were 3 bases for V and 1 base for J; bases not matched to a gene: 4. A quantity of roughly 0.5 to 1 ug RNA underwent reverse transcription using random hexamers. TCRdb re-called the immunoSEQ multiplex PCR reads through MiXCR, storing one row per CDR3 protein. This table holds tens of thousands of distinct CDR3 sequences, 90% to 95% found once. The material sequenced was CD8+ T cells from PBMCs. J is TRBJ1-1 and V is TRBV9, with 12 bases that match TRBD1. The receptor was isolated from a human donor with multiple sclerosis. For the CDR3, the DNA is TGTGCCAGCAGCGGGGGACAGGGGGCAGGGAACACTGAAGCTTTCTTT. This sequence encodes CASSGGQGAGNTEAFF.